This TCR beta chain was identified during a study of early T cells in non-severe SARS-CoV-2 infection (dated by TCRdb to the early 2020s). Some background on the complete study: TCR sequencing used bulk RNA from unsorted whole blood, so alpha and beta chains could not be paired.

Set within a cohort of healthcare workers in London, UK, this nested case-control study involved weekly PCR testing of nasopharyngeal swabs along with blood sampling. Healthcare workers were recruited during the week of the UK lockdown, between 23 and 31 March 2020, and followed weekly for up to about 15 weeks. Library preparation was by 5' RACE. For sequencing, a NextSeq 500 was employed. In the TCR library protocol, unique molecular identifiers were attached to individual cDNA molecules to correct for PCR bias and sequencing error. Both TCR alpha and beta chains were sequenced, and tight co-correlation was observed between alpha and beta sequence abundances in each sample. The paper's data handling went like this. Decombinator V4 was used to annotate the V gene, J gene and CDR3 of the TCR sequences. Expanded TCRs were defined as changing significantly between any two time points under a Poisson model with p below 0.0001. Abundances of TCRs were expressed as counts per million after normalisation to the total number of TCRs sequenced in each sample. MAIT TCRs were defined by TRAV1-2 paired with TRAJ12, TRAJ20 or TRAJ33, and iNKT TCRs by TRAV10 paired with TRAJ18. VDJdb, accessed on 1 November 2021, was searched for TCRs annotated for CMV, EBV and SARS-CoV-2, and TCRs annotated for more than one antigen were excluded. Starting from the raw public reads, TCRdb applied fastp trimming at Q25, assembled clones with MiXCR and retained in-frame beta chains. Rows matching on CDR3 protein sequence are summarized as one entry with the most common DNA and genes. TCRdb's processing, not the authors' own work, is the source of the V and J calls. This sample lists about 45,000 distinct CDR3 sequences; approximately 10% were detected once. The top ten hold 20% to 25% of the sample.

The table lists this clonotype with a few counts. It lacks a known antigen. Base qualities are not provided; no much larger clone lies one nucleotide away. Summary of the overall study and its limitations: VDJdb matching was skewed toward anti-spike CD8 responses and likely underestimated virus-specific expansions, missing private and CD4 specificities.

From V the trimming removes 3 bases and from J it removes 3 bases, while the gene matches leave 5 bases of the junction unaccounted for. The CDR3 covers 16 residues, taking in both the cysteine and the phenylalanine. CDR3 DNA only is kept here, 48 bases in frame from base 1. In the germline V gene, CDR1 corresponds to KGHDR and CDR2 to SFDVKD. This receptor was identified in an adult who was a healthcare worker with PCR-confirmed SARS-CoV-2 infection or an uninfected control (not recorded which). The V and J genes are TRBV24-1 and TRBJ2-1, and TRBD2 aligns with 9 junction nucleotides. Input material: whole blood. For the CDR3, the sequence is CATSDIASGNYNEQFF. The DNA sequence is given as TGTGCCACCAGTGATATCGCTAGCGGGAACTACAATGAGCAGTTCTTC.